The text below deals with one T cell receptor beta chain. The target antigen is unknown. This sample is part of a study of Graves' ophthalmopathy and Graves' hyperthyroidism. V dropped 6 bases and J dropped 4; count of bases not matched to a gene: 17. CDR3 length: 17 residues. CDR1 is MNHEY, CDR2 SVGAGI, per germline. From RNA, the CDR3 regions of TCR beta chains were amplified and sequenced. An initial RT-PCR round employing HTBI primers preceded a second-round multiplex PCR. TCRdb re-derived calls from the multiplex PCR reads in MiXCR, one entry per CDR3 protein. The sample consists of about 500,000 distinct CDR3 sequences, roughly 39% of them appearing once. Findings and caveats of the study: Blood repertoires reportedly contained most expanded thyroid clonotypes above 0.001 frequency. A classifier, a 13-signature model, separated ophthalmopathy from stable hyperthyroidism with approximately 88% sensitivity and approximately 80% specificity.

Specimen: peripheral blood or thyroid tissue (not recorded which). The sequence was collected from an adult man with Graves' hyperthyroidism. The chain couples TRBV6-5 to TRBJ1-1; 7 bases are a match to TRBD1. DNA of the CDR3: TGTGCCAGCAGCTCCCCCAGGACAGGCAGCCCCAGCACTGAAGCTTTCTTT. Protein sequence: CASSSPRTGSPSTEAFF.